These 8 T cell receptor beta chains were sequenced from one sample in a study of blood T cell repertoires in COVID-19. Clones were read by immunoSEQ multiplex PCR, and TCRdb kept only the in-frame ones, dropping some. The data contain some 200,000 clones, less than 90% of them singletons. Sequencing used peripheral blood. All receptors derive from an older woman with COVID-19, enrolled during active disease.

The CDR3 region has the DNA TGCGCCAGCAGCTTGGTCAAGGCGGACTATGGCTACACCTTC. Amino acids: CASSLVKADYGYTF. This sequence joins TRBV5-1 and TRBJ1-2; D ambiguous. V dropped 0 bases and J dropped 3 bases, with 9 bases sitting between them. Germline V lookup: CDR1 SGHRS, CDR2 YFSETQ. This CDR3 comprises 14 residues.

CDR3 sequence (DNA): TGTGCCAGCAGTCGCCCAGGGGGCGCGACATACACCGGGGAGCTGTTTTTT. Protein: CASSRPGGATYTGELFF. The J gene is TRBJ2-2, the V gene TRBV28, with TRBD1 matching over 8 bases. This CDR3 spans 17 amino acids. V gave up 5 bases and J gave up 3 bases; unmatched junction bases: 11. Germline CDR1 and CDR2: MDHEN and SYDVKM.

The chain links TRBV23-1 to TRBJ2-3; possibly TRBD2 for D (5 bases). TRBV23-1 is sorted into the ORF group, with uncertain function. This CDR3 region has 16 residues. V lost 0 bases and J 4 bases, leaving 14 bases between the germline ends. The CDR3 DNA sequence: TGCGCCAGCAGTCAATCACCAGAGGGCGCGCCAGATACGCAGTATTTT. Amino acids: CASSQSPEGAPDTQYF.

V usage is TRBV19 and J usage is TRBJ1-5, with 8 positions matching TRBD1. The CDR3 contains 16 residues. Germline loops: CDR1 LNHDA, CDR2 SQIVND (reference sequence). Unmatched junction bases numbered 11, after V lost 5 bases and J lost 5 bases. CDR3 amino acids: CASSPGRTGSHQPQHF. The DNA of the CDR3 is TGTGCCAGTAGTCCAGGCAGGACAGGGTCCCATCAGCCCCAGCATTTT.

V gene TRBV5-1 combines with J gene TRBJ1-1; no clear D gene. The CDR3 consists of 17 residues. Trimming took 0 bases from V and 3 from J, leaving 18 bases between them. Germline CDR1 is SGHRS and CDR2 is YFSETQ. CDR3 residues: CASSLVPQRERYTEAFF. The CDR3 nucleotides are TGCGCCAGCAGCTTGGTTCCCCAACGGGAAAGGTACACTGAAGCTTTCTTT.

V is TRBV5-1 and J is TRBJ1-1; the D is unclear. This CDR3 has 13 residues. CDR1 and CDR2 from the germline V gene are SGHRS and YFSETQ. Trimming left V 3 bases short and J 4 bases short, with 10 bases between. This CDR3 reads CASSYQAFTEAFF. The DNA for the CDR3 is TGCGCCAGCAGCTACCAGGCTTTCACTGAAGCTTTCTTT.

This clone occurred once. The chain employs TRBV7-8 and TRBJ2-5; TRBD2 is a possible D gene (5 bases). Trimming stripped 5 bases from V and 1 base from J, with 8 bases between. The CDR3 extends over 13 amino acids. The germline gives CDR1 SGHVS, CDR2 FQNEAQ. CDR3 sequence reads: CASSPGIQETQYF. As DNA, the CDR3 is TGTGCCAGCAGCCCCGGGATCCAAGAGACCCAGTACTTC.

The chain employs TRBV5-5 and TRBJ1-2; 8 bases line up with TRBD1. Germline assignment: CDR1 SGHKS and CDR2 YYEKEE (reference sequence). The CDR3 runs 15 residues. The V and J ends lost 4 bases and 6 bases, in that order; junction bases with no gene match: 11. The CDR3 nucleotides are TGTGCCAGCAGCGGCACAACAGGGGGGGTAGATGGCTACACCTTC. This codes for CASSGTTGGVDGYTF.